The T cell receptor beta chain described here comes from a study of T cells after yellow fever vaccination. Whole-study context: SMART-Seq v4 Ultra Low Input prepared libraries from low-cell fractions.

The CDR3 spans 14 residues. Trimming removed 8 bases from V and 0 bases from J, with 8 bases in between. CDR1 is SEHNR, CDR2 FQNEAQ, per germline (reference sequence). MiXCR, applied by TCRdb to the 5' RACE reads, yields one record per CDR3 protein. The table lists a few hundred thousand distinct CDR3 sequences, around 3.6% of them singletons. The sequences come from PBMCs, collected on the day of the yellow fever booster vaccination. The TCR sequence derives from a man younger than 35 who received the YFV17D yellow fever vaccine. The J gene is TRBJ2-6, the V gene TRBV7-9, with no clear D. CDR3 in DNA: TGTGCCAGCGCCCCACGCTCTGGGGCCAACGTCCTGACTTTC. Protein product: CASAPRSGANVLTF.